Shown below are 29 T cell receptor beta chains from a single sample sequenced in a study of blood T cell repertoires in COVID-19. Data came from immunoSEQ multiplex PCR; TCRdb stores just in-frame clones and leaves some out. The sample has about 150,000 clones, around 79% seen once. Input material: peripheral blood. The receptors derive from an elderly man with acute or convalescent COVID-19.

V is TRBV19 and J is TRBJ2-1; 10 nucleotides match TRBD1. CDR1 and CDR2 from the germline V gene are LNHDA and SQIVND (reference sequence). V trimming: 6 bases; J trimming: 4 bases; junction bases outside the gene matches: 6. The CDR3 loop spans 15 amino acids. The CDR3 loop reads CASSRRTGGYNEQFF. CDR3 DNA: TGTGCCAGTAGCCGCCGGACAGGGGGATACAATGAGCAGTTCTTC.

This sequence joins TRBV10-3 and TRBJ2-5; D ambiguous. CDR1 is ENHRY and CDR2 is SYGVKD in the germline V gene. CDR3 size: 13 residues. V was pared by 1 base and J by 3 bases, with 6 bases between. The CDR3 nucleotides read TGTGCCATCAGTGAGTGGCAGAAAGAGACCCAGTACTTC. Translation gives CAISEWQKETQYF.

This clone was seen only a few times. This chain connects TRBV7-2 to TRBJ2-5, with TRBD2 matching over 12 bases. The V gene's germline CDR1 is SGHTA and CDR2 FQGNSA. V trimming: 1 base; J trimming: 5 bases; junction bases outside the gene matches: 5. The CDR3 loop spans 16 amino acids. CDR3 DNA: TGTGCCAGCAGCTTAGGCGCCCTAGCGGGGGGGGAGACCCAGTACTTC. Translated: CASSLGALAGGETQYF.

This chain connects TRBV20-1 to TRBJ2-1; 9 nucleotides agree with TRBD2. The V segment lost 3 bases and the J segment 4 bases; nucleotides outside the gene matches: 4. The germline V gene has CDR1 DFQATT and CDR2 SNEGSKA (reference sequence). The CDR3 contains 14 residues. The CDR3 region is CSASLAGGYNEQFF. DNA of the CDR3: TGCAGTGCTAGTCTGGCGGGGGGGTACAATGAGCAGTTCTTC.

This clone was counted a few times. CDR3 in DNA: TGTGCCAGCAGCTTAGCGACGGACAGTAACTATGGCTACACCTTC. Translation: CASSLATDSNYGYTF. The chain carries TRBV7-2 and TRBJ1-2; TRBD1 is a possible D gene (6 bases). Germline CDR1 SGHTA, CDR2 FQGNSA. The CDR3 sequence is 15 residues long. The V end lost 0 bases, the J end lost 1 base, and 9 bases lay between the germline ends.

This chain joins TRBV19 and TRBJ2-2; D is perhaps TRBD1 (6 bases). Looked up from germline, CDR1 is LNHDA and CDR2 is SQIVND (reference sequence). Trimming pared 6 bases from V and 2 bases from J, leaving 13 bases between. The CDR3 is 15 amino acids. CDR3 nucleotides: TGTGCCAGTAGGCAAACAGGGTCTAACACCGGGGAGCTGTTTTTT. As protein: CASRQTGSNTGELFF.

This chain connects TRBV10-3 to TRBJ2-1, with a possible D match to TRBD2 (6 bases). Trimming took off 2 bases at V and 4 bases at J, with 15 bases between the two ends. The CDR3 is made up of 16 amino acids. The germline V gene has CDR1 ENHRY and CDR2 SYGVKD. The CDR3 reads CAISEGGAATYNEQFF. DNA of the CDR3: TGTGCCATCAGTGAGGGAGGGGCTGCTACTTACAATGAGCAGTTCTTC.

V and J are TRBV6-6 and TRBJ1-1, with TRBD1 identical over 8 bases. Germline values: CDR1 MNHNY, CDR2 SVGAGI (reference sequence). There are 14 residues in the CDR3. V lost 4 bases and J lost 6; bases outside the gene matches: 7. CDR3 loop: CASSFQGAGSEAFF. CDR3 DNA: TGTGCCAGCAGTTTCCAGGGGGCAGGGTCTGAAGCTTTCTTT.

The rearrangement joins TRBV30 to TRBJ2-7; 7 bases fit TRBD1. From germline, CDR1 is GTSNPN and CDR2 SVGIG (reference sequence). This CDR3 is 12 amino acids long. V lost 1 base to trimming and J lost 4 bases; unmatched junction nucleotides: 1. The CDR3 reads CAWSGGQYEQYF. The CDR3 DNA reads as TGTGCCTGGAGTGGGGGACAGTACGAGCAGTACTTC. The entire variable domain, with the rest obtained from reference TRBV30 and TRBJ2-7, is as follows: SQTIHQWPATLVQPVGSPLSLECTVEGTSNPNLYWYRQAAGRGLQLLFYSVGIGQISSEVPQNLSASRPQDRQFILSSKKLLLSDSGFYLCAWSGGQYEQYFGPGTRLTVT.

The genes are TRBV18 and TRBJ1-3; 7 bases match TRBD1. This CDR3 region has 16 residues. In germline, CDR1 is KGHSH, CDR2 LQKENI. V lost 3 bases to trimming and J lost 0 bases; unmatched junction nucleotides: 5. For the CDR3, the DNA is TGTGCCAGCTCACCGAGGGGGCGCCTCTCTGGAAACACCATATATTTT. Translation: CASSPRGRLSGNTIYF.

The gene calls are TRBV19 and TRBJ2-1; 11 nucleotides agree with TRBD1. The trim removed 1 base at V and 8 bases at J, leaving 7 bases unmatched. The CDR3 length is 16 residues. The V gene's germline CDR1 is LNHDA and CDR2 SQIVND (reference sequence). CDR3 amino acids: CASSIGRGQGAHEQFF. The CDR3 DNA reads TGTGCCAGTAGTATAGGGAGAGGACAGGGGGCGCATGAGCAGTTCTTC.

This clone has only a few counts. This rearrangement joins TRBV12-3 or TRBV12-4 to TRBJ1-1; D possibly corresponds to TRBD1 (5 bases). V dropped 3 bases and J dropped 3 bases, with 8 bases sitting between them. This CDR3 has 13 residues. The CDR3, as DNA: TGTGCCAGCAGTTTGGAACAGGACACTGAAGCTTTCTTT. This translates into CASSLEQDTEAFF.

The chain uses TRBV14 and TRBJ1-2; the D is unclear. The CDR3 loop spans 14 amino acids. V was cut by 0 bases and J by 3 bases, with 8 bases left in between. Per the germline V gene, CDR1 is SGHDN and CDR2 is FVKESK. The DNA of the CDR3 is TGTGCCAGCAGCCAAGAACCAGGTTACTATGGCTACACCTTC. This codes for CASSQEPGYYGYTF.

This chain links TRBV5-1 with TRBJ2-5; 9 nucleotides line up with TRBD2. The CDR3 runs to 14 residues. The germline V gene encodes CDR1 SGHRS and CDR2 YFSETQ. Trimming cost V 2 bases and J 4 bases; bases outside gene matches: 3. This CDR3 reads CASSFGGGGETQYF. In DNA, the CDR3 is TGCGCCAGCAGCTTTGGCGGGGGGGGAGAGACCCAGTACTTC.

This chain connects TRBV5-1 to TRBJ2-5, with 7 bases matching TRBD1. Unmatched junction bases numbered 8, after V lost 4 bases and J lost 5 bases. The CDR3 loop spans 14 amino acids. Germline CDR1 is SGHRS and CDR2 is YFSETQ. This chain's CDR3 is CASSVGQIRETQYF. The CDR3 DNA follows: TGCGCCAGCAGCGTGGGACAGATCAGGGAGACCCAGTACTTC. The whole variable domain, remainder taken from reference TRBV5-1 and TRBJ2-5, is KAGVTQTPRYLIKTRGQQVTLSCSPISGHRSVSWYQQTPGQGLQFLFEYFSETQRNKGNFPGRFSGRQFSNSRSEMNVSTLELGDSALYLCASSVGQIRETQYFGPGTRLLVL.

For the CDR3, the DNA is TGTGCCATCAGGACACAACAGAACACTGAAGCTTTCTTT. Protein product: CAIRTQQNTEAFF. The V call is TRBV10-3, the J call TRBJ1-1, with unresolved D. The CDR3 is made up of 13 amino acids. V was clipped by 6 bases and J by 1 base, with 9 bases between them. CDR1 and CDR2 (germline): ENHRY, SYGVKD.

This rearrangement joins TRBV5-5 to TRBJ2-5; 12 bases are a match to TRBD2. This CDR3 spans 16 amino acids. V was pared by 1 base and J by 6 bases, with 7 bases of the junction left unmatched. Germline CDR1 and CDR2: SGHKS and YYEKEE (reference sequence). The CDR3, as DNA: TGTGCCAGCAGCTTGACGACTAGCGGGGGATTGCAGACCCAGTACTTC. Translated: CASSLTTSGGLQTQYF.

On this clone: This sample also contains other DNA sequences that code for the same CDR3. The V gene is TRBV29-1, the J gene TRBJ1-1; weak D call: TRBD1 (6 bases). From germline, CDR1 is SQVTM and CDR2 ANQGSEA. The CDR3 is 13 residues long. V lost 6 bases, J lost 0 bases, and 11 bases lay in between. This CDR3 reads CSVADSMNTEAFF. CDR3 nucleotide sequence: TGCAGCGTGGCGGACAGCATGAACACTGAAGCTTTCTTT. The full variable domain, in which reference TRBV29-1 and TRBJ1-1 provide the parts outside the CDR3, is SAVISQKPSRDICQRGTSLTIQCQVDSQVTMMFWYRQQPGQSLTLIATANQGSEATYESGFVIDKFPISRPNLTFSTLTVSNMSPEDSSIYLCSVADSMNTEAFFGQGTRLTVV.

V and J are TRBV19 and TRBJ1-1, with 7 positions matching TRBD1. Germline V gene lookup returns CDR1 LNHDA and CDR2 SQIVND (reference sequence). Germline trimming cut 1 base from V and 1 base from J; bases unmatched to any gene: 12. This CDR3 comprises 18 residues. The CDR3 spells CASSIGFETGIPNTEAFF. The CDR3 DNA reads as TGTGCCAGTAGTATAGGATTCGAGACAGGGATACCGAACACTGAAGCTTTCTTT.

There are a few counts of this clone. The V and J genes are TRBV25-1 and TRBJ2-1; 8 nucleotides align to TRBD1. Germline trimming cut 0 bases from V and 5 bases from J; bases unmatched to any gene: 3. Germline V gene data show CDR1 as MGHDK and CDR2 as SYGVNS. The length of the CDR3 is 15 residues. CDR3 region: CASSEYGTGNNEQFF. As DNA, the CDR3 is TGTGCCAGCAGTGAATACGGGACAGGCAACAATGAGCAGTTCTTC.

This clone was recorded a few times. V is TRBV10-2 and J is TRBJ2-2; tentative D call: TRBD1 (6 bases). The V and J ends lost 10 bases and 0 bases respectively, with 12 bases between them. Germline CDR1 and CDR2: WSHSY and SAAADI. This CDR3 comprises 14 residues. CDR3: CATIGGANTGELFF. The CDR3 nucleotides read TGCGCCACAATAGGGGGTGCGAACACCGGGGAGCTGTTTTTT.

This clone was observed many times. J is TRBJ1-1 and V is TRBV19; 8 nucleotides agree with TRBD1. V was clipped by 8 bases and J by 1 base; unmatched bases: 21. This CDR3 has 19 residues. Germline V gene data show CDR1 as LNHDA and CDR2 as SQIVND (reference sequence). DNA for the CDR3: TGTGCCAGTTATTCCGTGGTCGGACAGGGAGGACGTGGGAACACTGAAGCTTTCTTT. It is translated as CASYSVVGQGGRGNTEAFF.

This rearrangement joins TRBV12-5 to TRBJ1-6, with TRBD1 matching 8 bases. With 1 base clipped from V and 9 bases from J, the junction kept 8 bases outside the gene matches. The CDR3 runs 16 residues. Germline V CDR1 and CDR2: LGHNT, FRNRAP. The CDR3 spells CASGLGPQGAGSPLHF. The CDR3 DNA reads as TGTGCTAGTGGTTTGGGGCCTCAGGGGGCGGGTTCACCCCTCCACTTT.

CDR3 in amino acids: CASSLGNRQGNEQYF. The CDR3 coding sequence is TGTGCCAGCAGCTTGGGAAACCGCCAGGGCAACGAGCAGTACTTC. The rearrangement links TRBV5-4 to TRBJ2-7; D is perhaps TRBD1 (5 bases). Germline CDR1 SGHNT, CDR2 YYREEE (reference sequence). Trimming took 0 bases from V and 5 from J, leaving 15 bases between them. The CDR3 length is 15 residues.

The chain employs TRBV10-3 and TRBJ1-6; 10 bases fit TRBD1. J lost 10 bases, V lost 4 bases, and 7 bases had no gene match. Germline V gene sequence: CDR1 ENHRY, CDR2 SYGVKD. The CDR3 loop spans 15 amino acids. In DNA form, the CDR3 reads TGTGCCATCAGTGCCTCGGGACAGGGGAACTCACCCCTCCACTTT. This codes for CAISASGQGNSPLHF.

This clone appeared a single time. V usage is TRBV5-1 and J usage is TRBJ2-3; D is unresolved. CDR3 length: 13 amino acids. Trimming pared 4 bases from V and 2 bases from J, leaving 8 bases between. Germline V gene data show CDR1 as SGHRS and CDR2 as YFSETQ. CDR3 nucleotide sequence: TGCGCCAGCAGCGGCCGAAACACAGATACGCAGTATTTT. Protein product: CASSGRNTDTQYF.

The V gene is TRBV19, the J gene TRBJ2-6; 7 bases map to TRBD1. This CDR3 is 17 amino acids long. Losses at the gene ends were 5 bases for V and 0 bases for J; bases not matched to a gene: 7. Germline V gene lookup returns CDR1 LNHDA and CDR2 SQIVND (reference sequence). CDR3 sequence (DNA): TGTGCCAGTAGTCCTTATAGGGACAGCTCTGGGGCCAACGTCCTGACTTTC. Its translation is CASSPYRDSSGANVLTF. Using reference TRBV19 and TRBJ2-6 for the parts outside the CDR3, the full variable domain is DGGITQSPKYLFRKEGQNVTLSCEQNLNHDAMYWYRQDPGQGLRLIYYSQIVNDFQKGDIAEGYSVSREKKESFPLTVTSAQKNPTAFYLCASSPYRDSSGANVLTFGAGSRLTVL.

CDR3 sequence (DNA): TGCGCCAGCAGCCCCGGACAGGGGGCATCTGGAAACACCATATATTTT. Its translation is CASSPGQGASGNTIYF. V and J are TRBV5-1 and TRBJ1-3, with TRBD1 matching over 11 bases. V trimming: 4 bases; J trimming: 1 base; junction bases outside the gene matches: 4. Per the germline V gene, CDR1 is SGHRS and CDR2 is YFSETQ. The CDR3 covers 16 residues. Full variable domain (outside the CDR3, taken from reference TRBV5-1 and TRBJ1-3): KAGVTQTPRYLIKTRGQQVTLSCSPISGHRSVSWYQQTPGQGLQFLFEYFSETQRNKGNFPGRFSGRQFSNSRSEMNVSTLELGDSALYLCASSPGQGASGNTIYFGEGSWLTVV.

CDR3 region: CASSMTGLELFF. In nucleotides, the CDR3 is TGTGCCAGCAGCATGACAGGTTTGGAGCTGTTTTTT. This sequence joins TRBV7-2 and TRBJ2-2; D is possibly TRBD1 (6 bases). Germline assignment: CDR1 SGHTA and CDR2 FQGNSA. This CDR3 has 12 residues. V was pared by 5 bases and J by 10 bases, with 11 bases between. Filled out from reference TRBV7-2 and TRBJ2-2, the complete variable domain reads GAGVSQSPSNKVTEKGKDVELRCDPISGHTALYWYRQSLGQGLEFLIYFQGNSAPDKSGLPSDRFSAERTGGSVSTLTIQRTQQEDSAVYLCASSMTGLELFFGEGSRLTVL.